This T cell receptor (beta chain) came from a study of blood T cell repertoires in COVID-19. Study summary: The United States, Italy and Spain provided the acute and convalescent COVID-19 samples. PBMCs, B-cell-depleted T cells, or T cells were the source of the cDNA or gDNA that made up the material.

Clones were read by immunoSEQ multiplex PCR, and TCRdb kept only the in-frame ones, dropping some. The sample includes a few hundred thousand clones, around nine tenths of them seen just once. From germline, CDR1 is SGHVS and CDR2 FNYEAQ. Losses at the gene ends were 1 base for V and 2 bases for J; bases not matched to a gene: 0. CDR3 length: 15 residues. The sample consisted of PBMCs or T cells enriched from blood (not recorded which). The TCR was taken from a woman aged 60-75 years in a cohort exposed to, infected with or recovered from COVID-19 (not recorded which). This chain connects TRBV7-6 to TRBJ1-2, with 11 bases identical to TRBD1. CDR3 in DNA: TGTGCCAGCAGCTTAGGGACAGGGGGCAACTATGGCTACACCTTC. This encodes CASSLGTGGNYGYTF.